This T cell receptor beta chain is from a study of T-cell memory formation after mild COVID-19. V lost 6 bases and J lost 3; bases outside the gene matches: 5. The germline CDR1 and CDR2 sequences are MNHEY and SVGAGI. The CDR3 has 15 residues. Study conclusions and caveats: A balance of CD4 and CD8 characterized clones contracting day 15 to 85, whereas later expanders leaned CD4+.

As for this clonotype: Antigen unknown.

TCRdb passed the 5' RACE reads through MiXCR, listing each CDR3 protein once. Among about 290,000 distinct CDR3 sequences listed, 15% to 20% were seen once. The specimen sequenced was PBMCs or a T cell subset sorted from them (not recorded which). The receptor's source is a man in his late teens or twenties who had mild COVID-19 (a few samples of this study predate the infection). Cell type and time point are not known. V is TRBV6-5 and J is TRBJ2-3; 11 positions agree with TRBD2. This chain's CDR3 is CASRQGLAVTDTQYF. The CDR3 nucleotides read TGTGCCAGCAGACAGGGACTAGCGGTAACAGATACGCAGTATTTT.